This T cell receptor beta chain appears in the sequencing data of a study of vaccination effects on CD4 cells after COVID-19. The trim removed 3 bases at V and 4 bases at J, leaving 4 bases unmatched. The CDR3 length is 14 residues. Germline V gene lookup returns CDR1 SGHNT and CDR2 YENEEA. Antigen-specific CD4+ T cell clonotypes were called by their expansion after viral peptide-pool culture in ViraFEST. Cells that had been cultured for 10 days were the source of isolated CD4+ T cells. No vaccinee had earlier SARS-CoV-2 infection, and nucleocapsid antibodies were negative. Comment on this clone: Its antigen is not known.

Here immunoSEQ multiplex PCR was the method, and the copy in TCRdb shows in-frame clones only, minus some. In the table there are about 24,000 clones, roughly 70% of which are singletons. J is TRBJ2-5 and V is TRBV11-3; TRBD1 matches 8 bases. This clonotype was sampled from a human donor who received a COVID-19 vaccine. This specimen consisted of CD4+ T cells from PBMCs cultured with HCoV-NL63 spike peptides, obtained before COVID-19 vaccination. The CDR3 spells CASSLNQGAETQYF. CDR3 nucleotides: TGTGCCAGCAGCTTGAACCAGGGGGCAGAGACCCAGTACTTC.